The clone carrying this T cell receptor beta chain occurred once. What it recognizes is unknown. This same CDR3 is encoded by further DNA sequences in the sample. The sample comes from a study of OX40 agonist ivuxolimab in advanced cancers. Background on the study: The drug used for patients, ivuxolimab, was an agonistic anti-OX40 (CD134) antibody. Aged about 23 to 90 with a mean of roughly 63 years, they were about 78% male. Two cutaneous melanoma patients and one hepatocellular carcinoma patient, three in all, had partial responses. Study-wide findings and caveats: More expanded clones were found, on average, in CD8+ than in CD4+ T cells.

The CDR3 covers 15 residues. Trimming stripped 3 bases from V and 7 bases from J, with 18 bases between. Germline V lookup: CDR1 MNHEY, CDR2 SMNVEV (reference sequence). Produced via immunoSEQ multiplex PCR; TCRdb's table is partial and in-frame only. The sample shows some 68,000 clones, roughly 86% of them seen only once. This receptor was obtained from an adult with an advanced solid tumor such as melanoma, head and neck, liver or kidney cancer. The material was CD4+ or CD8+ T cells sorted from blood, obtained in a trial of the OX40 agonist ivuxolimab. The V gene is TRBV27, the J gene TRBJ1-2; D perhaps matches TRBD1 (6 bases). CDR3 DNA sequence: TGTGCCAGCAGTTTCCGGGACCAGGGGCTAGGTGGCTACACCTTC. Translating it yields CASSFRDQGLGGYTF.